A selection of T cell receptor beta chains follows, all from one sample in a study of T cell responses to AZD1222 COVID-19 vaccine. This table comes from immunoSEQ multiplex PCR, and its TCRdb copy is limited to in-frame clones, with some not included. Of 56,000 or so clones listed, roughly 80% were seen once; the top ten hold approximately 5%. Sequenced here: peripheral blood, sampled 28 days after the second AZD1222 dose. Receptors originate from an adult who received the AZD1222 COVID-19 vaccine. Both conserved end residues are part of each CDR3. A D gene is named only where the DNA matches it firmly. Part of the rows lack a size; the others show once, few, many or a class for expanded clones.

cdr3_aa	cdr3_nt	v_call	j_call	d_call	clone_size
CASSYGDTDTQYF	TGTGCCAGCAGTTACGGTGACACAGATACGCAGTATTTT	TRBV6-5	TRBJ2-3	.	.
CASSFGTSGAYEQYF	TGTGCCAGCAGTTTTGGGACTAGCGGGGCCTACGAGCAGTACTTC	TRBV27	TRBJ2-7	TRBD2	.
CASSPGSEKLFF	TGTGCCAGCTCACCAGGGAGTGAAAAACTGTTTTTT	TRBV18	TRBJ1-4	.	few
CASSIRNEQYF	TGTGCCAGCAGTATTAGAAACGAGCAGTACTTC	TRBV28	TRBJ2-7	.	.
CASSFDHYGYTF	TGTGCCAGCAGTTTCGACCACTATGGCTACACCTTC	TRBV28	TRBJ1-2	.	.
CASSWTLGADTQYF	TGCGCCAGCAGCTGGACCCTTGGGGCAGATACGCAGTATTTT	TRBV5-1	TRBJ2-3	.	.
CAIDQGPLNQPQHF	TGTGCCATCGACCAGGGGCCCTTAAATCAGCCCCAGCATTTT	TRBV7-3	TRBJ1-5	.	.
CASSKGQAGGPGEAFF	TGTGCCAGCAGCAAGGGGCAGGCGGGGGGGCCGGGTGAAGCTTTCTTT	TRBV5-6	TRBJ1-1	.	few
CASSIGGNQPQHF	TGTGCCAGCTCTATTGGGGGCAATCAGCCCCAGCATTTT	TRBV5-4	TRBJ1-5	.	.
CASSQGGTPKPPLHF	TGTGCCAGCAGCCAAGGGGGGACACCAAAGCCACCCCTCCACTTT	TRBV14	TRBJ1-6	.	.
CASSENFFLPSGRGDEQFF	TGTGCCAGCAGTGAAAACTTCTTTTTGCCTAGCGGGAGGGGCGATGAGCAGTTCTTC	TRBV6-1	TRBJ2-1	TRBD2	.
CASSRPPETQYF	TGTGCCAGCAGCCGCCCCCCAGAGACCCAGTACTTC	TRBV7-2	TRBJ2-5	.	.
CASMGQVNEQYF	TGTGCCAGCATGGGACAGGTTAACGAGCAGTACTTC	TRBV28	TRBJ2-7	TRBD1	.
CASSSRGNSNQPQHF	TGTGCCAGCAGCTCTCGAGGCAATAGCAATCAGCCCCAGCATTTT	TRBV2	TRBJ1-5	.	once
CASSQRQAYNEQFF	TGTGCCAGCAGCCAGAGACAGGCTTACAATGAGCAGTTCTTC	TRBV5-4	TRBJ2-1	.	few
CASIGQGNTEAFF	TGTGCCAGCATAGGACAGGGAAACACTGAAGCTTTCTTT	TRBV25-1	TRBJ1-1	TRBD1	few
CASSEYAAGRRETQYF	TGTGCCAGCAGTGAATATGCGGCAGGGCGGCGTGAGACCCAGTACTTC	TRBV25-1	TRBJ2-5	.	.
CASSSGLDTQYF	TGTGCCAGCAGCTCAGGGCTGGATACGCAGTATTTT	TRBV7-2	TRBJ2-3	.	few
CASSSKGGRADTQYF	TGTGCCAGCAGCTCAAAAGGCGGGAGAGCAGATACGCAGTATTTT	TRBV6-2/TRBV6-3	TRBJ2-3	TRBD2	.
CASSSRPLSTDTQYF	TGTGCCAGCAGCTCGCGGCCCCTCAGCACAGATACGCAGTATTTT	TRBV7-2	TRBJ2-3	.	.
CASTTGTSGAAGELFF	TGTGCCAGTACCACCGGGACTAGCGGAGCGGCCGGGGAGCTGTTTTTT	TRBV19	TRBJ2-2	TRBD2	.
CASSVASMNTEAFF	TGTGCCAGCAGTGTTGCCAGCATGAACACTGAAGCTTTCTTT	TRBV2	TRBJ1-1	.	once
CASRRDRVVNEQFF	TGTGCCAGCCGGCGGGACAGGGTGGTCAATGAGCAGTTCTTC	TRBV6-5	TRBJ2-1	TRBD1	.
CASSLLGQGKETQYF	TGTGCCAGCAGCTTGTTAGGCCAGGGAAAAGAGACCCAGTACTTC	TRBV5-6	TRBJ2-5	.	.
CASSQVVGIGTEAFF	TGTGCCAGCAGCCAAGTGGTGGGGATCGGCACTGAAGCTTTCTTT	TRBV4-2	TRBJ1-1	.	.